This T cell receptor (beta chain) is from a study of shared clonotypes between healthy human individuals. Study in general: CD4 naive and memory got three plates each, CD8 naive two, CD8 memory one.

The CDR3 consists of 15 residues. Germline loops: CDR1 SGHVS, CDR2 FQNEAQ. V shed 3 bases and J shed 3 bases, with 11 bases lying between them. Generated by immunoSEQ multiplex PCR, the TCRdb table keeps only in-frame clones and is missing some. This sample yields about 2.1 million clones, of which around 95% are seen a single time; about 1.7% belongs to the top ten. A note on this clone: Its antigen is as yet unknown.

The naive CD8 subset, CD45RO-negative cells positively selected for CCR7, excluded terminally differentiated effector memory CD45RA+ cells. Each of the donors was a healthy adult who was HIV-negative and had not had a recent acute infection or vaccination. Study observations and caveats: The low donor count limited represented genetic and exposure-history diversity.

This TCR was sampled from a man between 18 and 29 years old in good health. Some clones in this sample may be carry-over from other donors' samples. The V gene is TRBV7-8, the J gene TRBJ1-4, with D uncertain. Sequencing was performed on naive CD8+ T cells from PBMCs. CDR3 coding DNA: TGTGCCAGCAGCTTGGGCGTGTTTCCTAATGAAAAACTGTTTTTT. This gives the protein CASSLGVFPNEKLFF.